This T cell receptor (beta chain) was sequenced during a study of T cell responses to AZD1222 COVID-19 vaccine. Assay used: immunoSEQ multiplex PCR; TCRdb lists only in-frame clones, some missing. The table lists 34,000 or so clones, 70% to 90% of them singletons, with 5.5% to 7% in the top ten. This CDR3 spans 14 amino acids. From germline, CDR1 is MDHEN and CDR2 SYDVKM. Trimming pared 5 bases from V and 7 bases from J, leaving 15 bases between. Comments on this clone: The antigen is unknown.

General study results and limits: The donor cohort was predominantly white British with a female majority, and clonal diversity may have been underestimated. Spike-specific TCR breadth and depth grew following two AZD1222 doses. Mapped onto spike, vaccine-associated CD4 TCRs spanned it and were dominant at 160-218 and 743-854.

The chain is built from TRBV28 and TRBJ1-3; D is unclear. Sequences were derived from peripheral blood, sampled on day 0 of AZD1222 vaccination. The source of this sequence is an adult in good health. CDR3 in amino acids: CASSQTIPRNTIYF. The CDR3 DNA is TGTGCCAGCAGTCAAACAATTCCGCGGAACACCATATATTTT.